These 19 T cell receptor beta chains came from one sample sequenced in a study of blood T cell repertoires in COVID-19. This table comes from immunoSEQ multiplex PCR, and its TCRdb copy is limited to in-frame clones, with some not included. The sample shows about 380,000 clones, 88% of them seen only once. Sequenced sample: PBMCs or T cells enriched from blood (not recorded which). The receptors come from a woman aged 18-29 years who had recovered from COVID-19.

The CDR3 DNA sequence: TGTGCCAGCAGCTACGTCACCGGGGCCGGGGAGCTGTTTTTT. It yields the protein CASSYVTGAGELFF. The V call is TRBV7-3, the J call TRBJ2-2, with TRBD2 as a possible D gene (5 bases). The germline V and J ends were trimmed by 4 bases and 6 bases, with 12 bases remaining between them. Germline V gives CDR1 SGHTA, CDR2 FQGTGA. The CDR3 is 14 amino acids. The entire variable domain, with the rest obtained from reference TRBV7-3 and TRBJ2-2, is as follows: GAGVSQTPSNKVTEKGKYVELRCDPISGHTALYWYRQSLGQGPEFLIYFQGTGAADDSGLPNDRFFAVRPEGSVSTLKIQRTERGDSAVYLCASSYVTGAGELFFGEGSRLTVL.

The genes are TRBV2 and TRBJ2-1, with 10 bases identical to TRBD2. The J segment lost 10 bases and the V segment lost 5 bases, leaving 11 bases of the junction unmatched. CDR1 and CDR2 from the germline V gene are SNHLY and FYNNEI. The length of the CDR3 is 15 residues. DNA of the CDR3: TGTGCCAGCAGTTCCGGAGCGGGGGGGTCCTTCGAGCAGTTCTTC. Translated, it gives CASSSGAGGSFEQFF. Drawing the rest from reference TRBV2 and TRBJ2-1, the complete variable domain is EPEVTQTPSHQVTQMGQEVILRCVPISNHLYFYWYRQILGQKVEFLVSFYNNEISEKSEIFDDQFSVERPDGSNFTLKIRSTKLEDSAMYFCASSSGAGGSFEQFFGPGTRLTVL.

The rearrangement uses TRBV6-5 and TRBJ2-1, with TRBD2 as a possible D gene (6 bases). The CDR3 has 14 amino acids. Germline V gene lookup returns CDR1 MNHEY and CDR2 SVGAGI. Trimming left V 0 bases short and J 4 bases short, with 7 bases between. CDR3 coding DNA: TGTGCCAGCAGTTACTCGGGAGGTTACAATGAGCAGTTCTTC. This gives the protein CASSYSGGYNEQFF.

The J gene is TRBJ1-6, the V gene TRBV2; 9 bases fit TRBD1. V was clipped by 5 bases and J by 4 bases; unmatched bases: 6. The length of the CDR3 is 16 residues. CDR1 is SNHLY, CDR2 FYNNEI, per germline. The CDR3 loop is CASSQTGGEYNSPLHF. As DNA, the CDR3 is TGTGCCAGCAGTCAGACAGGGGGAGAGTATAATTCACCCCTCCACTTT. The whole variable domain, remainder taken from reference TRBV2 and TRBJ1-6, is EPEVTQTPSHQVTQMGQEVILRCVPISNHLYFYWYRQILGQKVEFLVSFYNNEISEKSEIFDDQFSVERPDGSNFTLKIRSTKLEDSAMYFCASSQTGGEYNSPLHFGNGTRLTVT.

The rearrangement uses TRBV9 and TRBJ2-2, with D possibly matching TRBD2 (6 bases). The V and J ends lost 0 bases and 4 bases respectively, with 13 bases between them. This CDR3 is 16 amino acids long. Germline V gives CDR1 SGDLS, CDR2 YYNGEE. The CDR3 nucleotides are TGTGCCAGCAGCGTAGCTGGAGGGCTTAGCACCGGGGAGCTGTTTTTT. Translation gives CASSVAGGLSTGELFF. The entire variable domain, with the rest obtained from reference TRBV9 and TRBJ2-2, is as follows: DSGVTQTPKHLITATGQRVTLRCSPRSGDLSVYWYQQSLDQGLQFLIQYYNGEERAKGNILERFSAQQFPDLHSELNLSSLELGDSALYFCASSVAGGLSTGELFFGEGSRLTVL.

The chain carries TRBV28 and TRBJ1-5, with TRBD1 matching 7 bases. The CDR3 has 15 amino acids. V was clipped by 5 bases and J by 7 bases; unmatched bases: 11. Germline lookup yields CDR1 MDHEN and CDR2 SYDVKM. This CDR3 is CASSLWTGPQQPQHF. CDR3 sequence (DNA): TGTGCCAGCAGTCTTTGGACAGGACCGCAGCAGCCCCAGCATTTT.

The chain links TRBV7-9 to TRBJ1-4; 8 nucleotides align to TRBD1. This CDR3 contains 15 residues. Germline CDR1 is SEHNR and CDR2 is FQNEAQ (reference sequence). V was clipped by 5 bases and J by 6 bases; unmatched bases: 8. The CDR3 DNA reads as TGTGCCAGCAGCCCAGGGGCAGGGGGCCATGAAAAACTGTTTTTT. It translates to CASSPGAGGHEKLFF.

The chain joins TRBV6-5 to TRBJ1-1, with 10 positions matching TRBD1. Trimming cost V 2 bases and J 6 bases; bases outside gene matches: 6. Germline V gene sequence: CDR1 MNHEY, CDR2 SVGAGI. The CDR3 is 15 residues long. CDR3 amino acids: CASSYDGTGASEAFF. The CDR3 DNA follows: TGTGCCAGCAGTTACGACGGGACAGGGGCCTCTGAAGCTTTCTTT.

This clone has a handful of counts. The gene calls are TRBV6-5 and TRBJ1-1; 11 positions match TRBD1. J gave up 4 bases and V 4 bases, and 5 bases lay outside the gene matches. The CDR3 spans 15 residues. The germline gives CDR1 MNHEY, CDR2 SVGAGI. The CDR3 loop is CASSSPDRGLTEAFF. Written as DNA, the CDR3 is TGTGCCAGCAGTTCCCCGGACAGGGGGCTCACTGAAGCTTTCTTT.

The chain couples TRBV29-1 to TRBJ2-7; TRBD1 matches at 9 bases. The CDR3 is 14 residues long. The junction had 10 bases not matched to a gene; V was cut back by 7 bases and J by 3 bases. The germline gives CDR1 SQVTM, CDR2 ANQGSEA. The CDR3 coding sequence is TGCAGCGCCGGGGAGGGACAGGGCGGCTACGAGCAGTACTTC. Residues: CSAGEGQGGYEQYF.

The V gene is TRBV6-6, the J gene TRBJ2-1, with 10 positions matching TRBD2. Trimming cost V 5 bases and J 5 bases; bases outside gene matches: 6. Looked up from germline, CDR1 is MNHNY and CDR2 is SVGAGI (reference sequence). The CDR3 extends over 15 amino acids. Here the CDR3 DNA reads TGTGCCAGCAGTCAACCAGCGGGGGGGGACAATGAGCAGTTCTTC. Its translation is CASSQPAGGDNEQFF.

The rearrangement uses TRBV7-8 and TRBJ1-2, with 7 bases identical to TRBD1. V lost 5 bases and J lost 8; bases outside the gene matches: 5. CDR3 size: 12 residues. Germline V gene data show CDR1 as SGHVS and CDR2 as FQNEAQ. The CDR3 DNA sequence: TGTGCCAGCAGCCAGACAGGGTGGGGCTACACCTTC. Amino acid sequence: CASSQTGWGYTF.

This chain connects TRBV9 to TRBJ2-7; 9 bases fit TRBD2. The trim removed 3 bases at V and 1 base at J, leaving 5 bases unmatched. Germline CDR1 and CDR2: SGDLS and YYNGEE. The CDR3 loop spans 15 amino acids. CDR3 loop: CASSARGGLSYEQYF. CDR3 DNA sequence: TGTGCCAGCAGCGCGCGGGGGGGCCTATCCTACGAGCAGTACTTC.

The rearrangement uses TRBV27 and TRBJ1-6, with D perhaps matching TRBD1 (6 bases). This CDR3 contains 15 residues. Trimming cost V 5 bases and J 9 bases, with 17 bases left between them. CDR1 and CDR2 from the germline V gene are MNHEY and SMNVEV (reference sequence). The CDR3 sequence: CASSPIRGSASPLHF. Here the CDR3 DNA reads TGTGCCAGCAGTCCGATCAGGGGATCGGCTTCACCCCTCCACTTT.

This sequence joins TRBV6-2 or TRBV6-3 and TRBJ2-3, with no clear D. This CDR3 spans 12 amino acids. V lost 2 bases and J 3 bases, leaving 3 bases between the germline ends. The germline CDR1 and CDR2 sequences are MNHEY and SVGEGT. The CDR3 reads CASSYPTDTQYF. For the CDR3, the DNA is TGTGCCAGCAGTTACCCGACAGATACGCAGTATTTT.

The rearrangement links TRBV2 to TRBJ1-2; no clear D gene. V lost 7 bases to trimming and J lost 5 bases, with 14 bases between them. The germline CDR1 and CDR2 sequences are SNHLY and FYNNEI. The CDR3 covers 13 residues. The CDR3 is CASILDGLYGYTF. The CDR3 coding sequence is TGTGCCAGCATCTTAGATGGGCTTTATGGCTACACCTTC.

CDR3 loop: CASSRSSMNTEAFF. DNA for the CDR3: TGCGCCAGCAGCAGGAGTTCTATGAACACTGAAGCTTTCTTT. This chain links TRBV5-1 with TRBJ1-1; D gene uncertain. V dropped 4 bases and J dropped 0 bases, with 10 bases sitting between them. CDR3 size: 14 residues. Germline V gene data show CDR1 as SGHRS and CDR2 as YFSETQ.

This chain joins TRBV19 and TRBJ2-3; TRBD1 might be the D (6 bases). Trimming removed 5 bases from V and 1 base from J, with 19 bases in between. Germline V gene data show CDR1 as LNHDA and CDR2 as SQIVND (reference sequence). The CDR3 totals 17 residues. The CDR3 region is CASSRSGTPSRTDTQYF. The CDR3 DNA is TGTGCCAGTAGTCGATCCGGGACACCCTCGCGCACAGATACGCAGTATTTT. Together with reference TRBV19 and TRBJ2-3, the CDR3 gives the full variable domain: DGGITQSPKYLFRKEGQNVTLSCEQNLNHDAMYWYRQDPGQGLRLIYYSQIVNDFQKGDIAEGYSVSREKKESFPLTVTSAQKNPTAFYLCASSRSGTPSRTDTQYFGPGTRLTVL.

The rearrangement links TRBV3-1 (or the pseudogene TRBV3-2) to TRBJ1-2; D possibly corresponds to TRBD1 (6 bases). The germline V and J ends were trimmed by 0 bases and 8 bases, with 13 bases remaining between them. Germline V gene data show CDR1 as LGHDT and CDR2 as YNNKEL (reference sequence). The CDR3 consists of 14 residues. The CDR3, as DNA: TGTGCCAGCAGCCAAGATCAAACAGGGAGAGGCTACACCTTC. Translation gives CASSQDQTGRGYTF.